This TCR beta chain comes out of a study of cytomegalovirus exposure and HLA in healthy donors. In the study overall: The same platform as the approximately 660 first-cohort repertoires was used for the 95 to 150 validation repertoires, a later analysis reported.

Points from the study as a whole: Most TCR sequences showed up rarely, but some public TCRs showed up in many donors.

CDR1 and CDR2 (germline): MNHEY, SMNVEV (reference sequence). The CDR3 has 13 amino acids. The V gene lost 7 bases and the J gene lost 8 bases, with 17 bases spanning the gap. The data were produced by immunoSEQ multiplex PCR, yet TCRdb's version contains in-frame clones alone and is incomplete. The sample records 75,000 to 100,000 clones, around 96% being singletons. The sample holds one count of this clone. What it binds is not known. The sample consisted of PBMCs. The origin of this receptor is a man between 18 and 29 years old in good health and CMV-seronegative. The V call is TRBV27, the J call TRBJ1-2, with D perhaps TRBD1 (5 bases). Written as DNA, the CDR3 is TGTGCCAGCAACCATCGCCCGGGGGAAGGCTACACCTTC. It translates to CASNHRPGEGYTF.